The 10 T cell receptor beta chains below all came from one sample that was sequenced in a study of long-term antiretroviral therapy in people with HIV. Survey-level immunoSEQ v3.0 assays were run. The method was immunoSEQ multiplex PCR; TCRdb's version includes in-frame clones alone and lacks a portion of them. The sample carries under 45,000 clones, roughly nine tenths recorded once. Sequenced material: unsorted PBMCs, taken 1.2 years after starting antiretroviral therapy. All receptors derive from a woman in her forties or fifties with HIV.

The rearrangement uses TRBV7-3 and TRBJ2-3, with 14 nucleotides matching TRBD2. The CDR3 totals 19 residues. The germline CDR1 and CDR2 sequences are SGHTA and FQGTGA. The trim removed 4 bases at V and 2 bases at J, leaving 11 bases unmatched. The CDR3 bases are TGTGCCAGCAGCTATGGACTAGCGGGGGGCGGGGGTCCCACAGATACGCAGTATTTT. Amino acids: CASSYGLAGGGGPTDTQYF. Full variable domain (remainder filled in from reference TRBV7-3 and TRBJ2-3): GAGVSQTPSNKVTEKGKYVELRCDPISGHTALYWYRQSLGQGPEFLIYFQGTGAADDSGLPNDRFFAVRPEGSVSTLKIQRTERGDSAVYLCASSYGLAGGGGPTDTQYFGPGTRLTVL.

The chain carries TRBV30 and TRBJ2-5; D unresolved. CDR1 and CDR2 (germline): GTSNPN, SVGIG (reference sequence). The CDR3 spans 14 residues. Deletions cut 0 bases from V and 1 base from J, with 9 bases between. The CDR3: CAWSVGGFQETQYF. DNA of the CDR3: TGTGCCTGGAGTGTAGGTGGATTCCAAGAGACCCAGTACTTC.

The chain combines TRBV7-9 with TRBJ1-2, with D possibly TRBD1 on 5 matching bases. Germline loops: CDR1 SEHNR, CDR2 FQNEAQ (reference sequence). This CDR3 comprises 14 residues. Trimming took off 0 bases at V and 9 bases at J, with 14 bases between the two ends. Written as DNA, the CDR3 is TGTGCCAGCAGCTTAGCGGGGGGACTCAATCGCTACACCTTC. It is translated as CASSLAGGLNRYTF.

The rearrangement links TRBV9 to TRBJ2-2, with D possibly matching TRBD2 (7 bases). The germline CDR1 and CDR2 sequences are SGDLS and YYNGEE. The CDR3 spans 14 residues. Deletions cut 4 bases from V and 5 bases from J, with 12 bases between. Here the CDR3 DNA reads TGTGCCAGCAGCCGGACTAGGGGGACCGGGGAGCTGTTTTTT. Its protein product is CASSRTRGTGELFF.

The chain links TRBV19 to TRBJ2-2; 8 bases line up with TRBD1. Trimming cost V 5 bases and J 2 bases; bases outside gene matches: 1. CDR3 length: 14 residues. Germline lookup yields CDR1 LNHDA and CDR2 SQIVND (reference sequence). CDR3 coding DNA: TGTGCCAGTAGTGACAGGGGCAACACCGGGGAGCTGTTTTTT. This sequence encodes CASSDRGNTGELFF.

The genes are TRBV2 and TRBJ1-1, with D possibly TRBD1 on 5 matching bases. Germline loops: CDR1 SNHLY, CDR2 FYNNEI. This CDR3 comprises 14 residues. Trimming pared 7 bases from V and 4 bases from J, leaving 16 bases between. CDR3 amino acids: CASTPRRGSTEAFF. CDR3 DNA sequence: TGTGCCAGCACCCCCCGAAGGGGATCCACTGAAGCTTTCTTT.

This chain links TRBV7-2 with TRBJ2-1; D may match TRBD1 or TRBD2 (5 bases each). V was trimmed by 2 bases and J by 10 bases, leaving 18 bases between them. The CDR3 length is 15 residues. CDR1 SGHTA and CDR2 FQGNSA come from the germline V gene. The CDR3 loop reads CASSLINLGPREQFF. The DNA of the CDR3 is TGTGCCAGCAGCTTAATTAATCTGGGACCCCGAGAGCAGTTCTTC.

This clone has a single count. CDR3 region: CASSLSDRAGLNEKLFF. The CDR3 DNA follows: TGTGCCAGCAGCTTGAGTGATCGCGCCGGGCTGAATGAAAAACTGTTTTTT. The chain is built from TRBV5-5 and TRBJ1-4; D not resolved. This CDR3 has 17 amino acids. V lost 1 base, J lost 5 bases, and 18 bases lay in between. Germline assignment: CDR1 SGHKS and CDR2 YYEKEE (reference sequence).

Details on this clone: Sequence at one end of the junction differs from germline and may be a read error. The chain recombines TRBV7-7 with TRBJ2-5; 9 bases align to TRBD1. Looked up from germline, CDR1 is SSHAT and CDR2 is FNYEAQ (reference sequence). The CDR3 totals 15 residues. The CDR3 loop reads CASSLRSTGGETQYF. DNA of the CDR3: TGTGCTAGCAGCTTACGGTCGACAGGGGGGGAGACCCAGTACTTC.

V and J are TRBV4-2 and TRBJ2-3; 8 bases line up with TRBD2. Germline assignment: CDR1 LGHNA and CDR2 YNFKEQ. Trimming at V came to 0 bases and at J to 2 bases, leaving 7 bases not matched to a gene. The CDR3 extends over 17 amino acids. CDR3 sequence reads: CASSQENSGDLTDTQYF. DNA of the CDR3: TGTGCCAGCAGCCAAGAAAATAGCGGGGATCTCACAGATACGCAGTATTTT.